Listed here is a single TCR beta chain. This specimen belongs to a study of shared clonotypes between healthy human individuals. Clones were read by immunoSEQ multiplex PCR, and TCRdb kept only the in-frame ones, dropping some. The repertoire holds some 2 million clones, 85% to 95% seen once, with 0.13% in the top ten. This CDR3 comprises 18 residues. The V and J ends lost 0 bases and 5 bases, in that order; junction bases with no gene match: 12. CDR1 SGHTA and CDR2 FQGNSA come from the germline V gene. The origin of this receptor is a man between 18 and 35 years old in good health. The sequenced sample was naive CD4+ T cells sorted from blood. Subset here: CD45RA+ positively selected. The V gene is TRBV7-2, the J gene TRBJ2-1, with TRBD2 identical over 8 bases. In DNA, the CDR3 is TGTGCCAGCAGCTTAGCGCGCCTGGCGGGAGGATCGAACAATGAGCAGTTCTTC. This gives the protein CASSLARLAGGSNNEQFF. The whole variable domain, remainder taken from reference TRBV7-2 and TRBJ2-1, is GAGVSQSPSNKVTEKGKDVELRCDPISGHTALYWYRQSLGQGLEFLIYFQGNSAPDKSGLPSDRFSAERTGGSVSTLTIQRTQQEDSAVYLCASSLARLAGGSNNEQFFGPGTRLTVL.